This TCR beta chain was sequenced in a study of T cell clones after liver transplantation. Some clones are missing from TCRdb's copy, which holds only in-frame ones; the method was immunoSEQ multiplex PCR. This table holds tens of thousands of clones, about 70% found once. Trimming pared 4 bases from V and 5 bases from J, leaving 16 bases between. CDR1 is SGHRS and CDR2 is YFSETQ in the germline V gene. The CDR3 consists of 14 residues. This material consisted of CD4+ T cells from blood, taken before liver transplant. The sequence was obtained from a human donor who received a liver transplant. The chain carries TRBV5-1 and TRBJ2-7; weak D call: TRBD2 (5 bases). The CDR3 coding sequence is TGCGCCAGCAGCCCCGGACTTGGGATGGACGAGCAGTACTTC. The encoded protein is CASSPGLGMDEQYF.